The entry that follows covers one T cell receptor (beta chain) sequence. The entry originates in a study of T cell responses to AZD1222 COVID-19 vaccine. It was second doses at about 4 or about 12 weeks that were pooled. Libraries were prepared by immunoSEQ multiplex PCR; TCRdb keeps only in-frame clonotypes and omits some of them. The sample contains 190,000 or so clones, 91% of which appear only once. CDR1 is MDHEN, CDR2 SYDVKM, per germline. V was trimmed by 4 bases and J by 4 bases, leaving 16 bases between them. The length of the CDR3 is 15 residues. Here the sequenced sample was peripheral blood, taken 28 days after the second AZD1222 dose. The sequence was collected from an adult who received the AZD1222 COVID-19 vaccine. This rearrangement joins TRBV28 to TRBJ1-2; D unresolved. CDR3 sequence reads: CASSSPSPLPYGYTF. CDR3 nucleotide sequence: TGTGCCAGCAGTTCCCCGTCACCGCTCCCCTATGGCTACACCTTC.